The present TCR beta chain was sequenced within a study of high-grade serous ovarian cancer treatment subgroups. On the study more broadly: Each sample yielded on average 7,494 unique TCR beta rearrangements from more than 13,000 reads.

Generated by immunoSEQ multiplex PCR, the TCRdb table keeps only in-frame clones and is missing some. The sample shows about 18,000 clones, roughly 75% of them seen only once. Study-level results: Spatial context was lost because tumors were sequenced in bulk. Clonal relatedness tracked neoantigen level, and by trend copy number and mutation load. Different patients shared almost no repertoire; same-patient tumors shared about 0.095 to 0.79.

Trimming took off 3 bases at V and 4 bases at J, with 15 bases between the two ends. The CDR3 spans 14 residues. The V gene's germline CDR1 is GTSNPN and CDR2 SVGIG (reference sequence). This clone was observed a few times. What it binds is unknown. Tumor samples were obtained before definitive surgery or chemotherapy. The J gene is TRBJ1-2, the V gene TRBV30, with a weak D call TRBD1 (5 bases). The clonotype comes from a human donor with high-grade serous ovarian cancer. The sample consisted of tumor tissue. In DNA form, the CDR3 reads TGTGCCTGGAGACGGTCGGGGCCGTTCTATGGCTACACCTTC. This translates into CAWRRSGPFYGYTF.